This T cell receptor (beta chain) is from a study of blood T cell repertoires in COVID-19. Data came from immunoSEQ multiplex PCR; TCRdb stores just in-frame clones and leaves some out. The sample has 300,000 to 500,000 clones, approximately 88% seen once. The V gene's germline CDR1 is SGHRS and CDR2 YFSETQ. With V trimmed by 4 bases and J by 5 bases, 9 bases remained unmatched. The CDR3 has 15 residues. The genes are TRBV5-1 and TRBJ2-1; 7 positions agree with TRBD2. The sequence derives from a woman aged 25 to 45 with acute COVID-19. The specimen was PBMCs or T cells enriched from blood (not recorded which). CDR3 nucleotide sequence: TGCGCCAGCAGCCCCCGGGAGGCCGTAAACAATGAGCAGTTCTTC. As protein: CASSPREAVNNEQFF.